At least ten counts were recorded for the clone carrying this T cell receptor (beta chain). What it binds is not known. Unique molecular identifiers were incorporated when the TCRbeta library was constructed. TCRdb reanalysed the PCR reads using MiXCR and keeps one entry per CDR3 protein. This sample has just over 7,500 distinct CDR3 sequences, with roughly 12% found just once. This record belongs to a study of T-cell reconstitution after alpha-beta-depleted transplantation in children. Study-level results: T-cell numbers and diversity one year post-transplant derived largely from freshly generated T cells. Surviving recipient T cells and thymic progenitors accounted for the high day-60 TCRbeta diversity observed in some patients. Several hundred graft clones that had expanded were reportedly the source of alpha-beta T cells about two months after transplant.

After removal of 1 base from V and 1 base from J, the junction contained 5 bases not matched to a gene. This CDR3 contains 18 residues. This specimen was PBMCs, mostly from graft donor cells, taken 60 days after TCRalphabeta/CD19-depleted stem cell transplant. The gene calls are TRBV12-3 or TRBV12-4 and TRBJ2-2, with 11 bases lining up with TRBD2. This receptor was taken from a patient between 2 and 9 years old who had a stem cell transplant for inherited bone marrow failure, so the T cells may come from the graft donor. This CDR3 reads CASSLVLAGDQNTGELFF. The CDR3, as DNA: TGTGCCAGCAGTTTAGTACTAGCGGGAGACCAGAACACCGGGGAGCTGTTTTTT.